Below, 2 T cell receptor beta chains from the same sample are listed, as sequenced in a study of cytomegalovirus exposure and HLA in healthy donors. The PCR used 60 Vbeta and 13 Jbeta primers. The assay was immunoSEQ multiplex PCR, and TCRdb's table has in-frame clones only and misses some. The data show around 140,000 clones, 75% to 90% seen once. What was sequenced was PBMCs. Source of these receptors: a woman in her forties or fifties in good health and CMV-seropositive.

J is TRBJ1-5 and V is TRBV7-9, with D uncertain. V was cut by 5 bases and J by 6 bases, with 8 bases left in between. The length of the CDR3 is 12 residues. The V gene's germline CDR1 is SEHNR and CDR2 FQNEAQ (reference sequence). CDR3 sequence: CASSKERQPQHF. DNA of the CDR3: TGTGCCAGCAGCAAAGAGCGTCAGCCCCAGCATTTT.

Only a few counts were recorded for this clone. V and J are TRBV7-9 and TRBJ2-1; 7 bases match TRBD1. Germline trimming cut 1 base from V and 2 bases from J; bases unmatched to any gene: 2. CDR3 length: 15 residues. Looked up from germline, CDR1 is SEHNR and CDR2 is FQNEAQ (reference sequence). The CDR3 reads CASSLVQGTYNEQFF. For the CDR3, the DNA is TGTGCCAGCAGCTTAGTACAGGGGACCTACAATGAGCAGTTCTTC.